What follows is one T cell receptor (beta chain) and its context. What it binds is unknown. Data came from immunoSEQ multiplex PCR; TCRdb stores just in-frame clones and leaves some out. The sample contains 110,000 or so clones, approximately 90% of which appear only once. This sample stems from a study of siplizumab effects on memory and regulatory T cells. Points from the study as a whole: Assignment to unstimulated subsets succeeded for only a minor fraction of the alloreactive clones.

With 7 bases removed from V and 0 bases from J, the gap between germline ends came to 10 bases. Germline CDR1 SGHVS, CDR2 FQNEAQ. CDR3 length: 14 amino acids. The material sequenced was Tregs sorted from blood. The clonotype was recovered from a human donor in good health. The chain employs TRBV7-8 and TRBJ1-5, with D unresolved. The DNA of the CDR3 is TGTGCCAGCAATCAGGTATTTAGCAATCAGCCCCAGCATTTT. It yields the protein CASNQVFSNQPQHF.